This T cell receptor (beta chain) appears in the sequencing data of a study of PD-1 blockade in classical Hodgkin lymphoma. General observations from the study: Newly diagnosed patients had baseline TCR diversity that was reportedly lower than that of healthy donors. Partial responders and progressors had significantly lower baseline TCR diversity.

Trimming cost V 4 bases and J 8 bases, with 19 bases left between them. Germline values: CDR1 SGDLS, CDR2 YYNGEE. The CDR3 is made up of 15 amino acids. All patients relapsed after autologous stem cell transplantation, and brentuximab vedotin exposure varied. Complete response, partial response or progressive disease constituted the best responses recorded. The protocol was immunoSEQ multiplex PCR, while the TCRdb copy is restricted to in-frame clones and leaves out a portion. The data hold some 19,000 clones, with 77% observed a single time. A word on this clone: Its antigen is currently unknown.

V and J are TRBV9 and TRBJ2-1; D call uncertain. The material sequenced was peripheral blood mononuclear cells (PBMCs), taken before the second cycle of nivolumab. This TCR came from a human donor with classical Hodgkin lymphoma. CDR3 DNA: TGTGCCAGCAGCTTTACATCCGACGTCTGGGATGAGCAGTTCTTC. As protein: CASSFTSDVWDEQFF.